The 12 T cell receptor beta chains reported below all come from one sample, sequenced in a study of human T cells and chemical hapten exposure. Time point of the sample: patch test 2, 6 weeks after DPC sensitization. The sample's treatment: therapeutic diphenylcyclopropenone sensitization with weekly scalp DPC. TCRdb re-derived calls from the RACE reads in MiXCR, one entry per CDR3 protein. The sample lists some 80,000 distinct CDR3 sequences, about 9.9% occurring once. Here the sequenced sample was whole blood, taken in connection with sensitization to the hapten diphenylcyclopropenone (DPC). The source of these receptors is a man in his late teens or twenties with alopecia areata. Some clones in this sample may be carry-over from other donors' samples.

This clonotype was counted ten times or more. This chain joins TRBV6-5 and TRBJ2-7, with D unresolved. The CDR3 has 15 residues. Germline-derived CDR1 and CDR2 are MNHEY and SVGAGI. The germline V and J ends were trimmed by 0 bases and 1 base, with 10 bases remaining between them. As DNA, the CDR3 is TGTGCCAGCAGTTACTCCGCAGGTTCATCCTACGAGCAGTACGTC. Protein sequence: CASSYSAGSSYEQYV.

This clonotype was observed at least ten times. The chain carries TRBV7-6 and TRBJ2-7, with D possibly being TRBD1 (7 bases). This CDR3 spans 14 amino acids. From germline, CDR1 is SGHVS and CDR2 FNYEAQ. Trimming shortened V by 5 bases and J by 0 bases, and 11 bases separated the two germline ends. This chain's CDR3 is CASSRGTASYEQYF. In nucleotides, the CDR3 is TGTGCCAGCAGCCGCGGGACAGCCTCCTACGAGCAGTACTTC.

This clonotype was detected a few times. CDR3 nucleotides: TGTGCCAGCAGCCACGCAGGGGGAGGAGCCCCCCTCCACTTT. The encoded protein is CASSHAGGGAPLHF. The gene calls are TRBV3-1 and TRBJ1-6; TRBD1 aligns across 7 bases. This CDR3 has 14 residues. The J segment lost 13 bases and the V segment lost 3 bases, leaving 9 bases of the junction unmatched. Germline V CDR1 and CDR2: LGHDT, YNNKEL (reference sequence). Based on the CDR3 plus reference TRBV3-1 and TRBJ1-6, the full variable domain is DTAVSQTPKYLVTQMGNDKSIKCEQNLGHDTMYWYKQDSKKFLKIMFSYNNKELIINETVPNRFSPKSPDKAHLNLHINSLELGDSAVYFCASSHAGGGAPLHFGNGTRLTVT.

In nucleotides, the CDR3 is TGTGCCAGCAGCGTAGCCGGACAAGACTCGCATGAGCAGTTCTTC. Translation gives CASSVAGQDSHEQFF. The rearrangement links TRBV9 to TRBJ2-1; tentatively, D is TRBD1 (5 bases). V lost 0 bases and J 8 bases, leaving 15 bases between the germline ends. This CDR3 comprises 15 residues. Per the germline V gene, CDR1 is SGDLS and CDR2 is YYNGEE.

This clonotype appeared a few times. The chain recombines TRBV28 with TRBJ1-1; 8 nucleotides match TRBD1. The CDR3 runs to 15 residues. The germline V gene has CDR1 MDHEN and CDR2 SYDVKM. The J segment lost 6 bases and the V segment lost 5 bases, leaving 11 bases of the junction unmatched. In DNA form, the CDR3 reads TGTGCCAGCAGTCCTAGGACAGGGCGGGGCCCTGAAGCTTTCTTT. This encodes CASSPRTGRGPEAFF.

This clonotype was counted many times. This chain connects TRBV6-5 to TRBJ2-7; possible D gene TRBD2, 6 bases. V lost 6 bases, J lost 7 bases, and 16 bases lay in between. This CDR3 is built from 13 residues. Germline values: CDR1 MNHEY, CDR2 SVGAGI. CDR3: CASSYTRAGEQYV. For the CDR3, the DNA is TGTGCCAGCAGCTACACCAGGGCGGGGGAGCAGTACGTC.

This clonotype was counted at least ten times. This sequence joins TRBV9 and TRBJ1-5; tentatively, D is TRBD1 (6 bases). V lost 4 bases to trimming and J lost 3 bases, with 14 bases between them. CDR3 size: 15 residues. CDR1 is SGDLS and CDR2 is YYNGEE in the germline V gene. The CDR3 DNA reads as TGTGCCAGCAGCCCTTACAGGGATTACAATCAGCCCCAGCATTTT. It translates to CASSPYRDYNQPQHF.

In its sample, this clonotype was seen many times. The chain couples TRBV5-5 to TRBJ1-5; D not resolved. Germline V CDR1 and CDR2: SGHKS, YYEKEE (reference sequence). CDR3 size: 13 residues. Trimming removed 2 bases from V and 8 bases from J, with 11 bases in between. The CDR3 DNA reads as TGTGCCAGCAGCTTATCCTCACTGGAGCCCCAGCATTTT. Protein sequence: CASSLSSLEPQHF. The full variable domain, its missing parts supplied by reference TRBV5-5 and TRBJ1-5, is DAGVTQSPTHLIKTRGQQVTLRCSPISGHKSVSWYQQVLGQGPQFIFQYYEKEERGRGNFPDRFSARQFPNYSSELNVNALLLGDSALYLCASSLSSLEPQHFGDGTRLSIL.

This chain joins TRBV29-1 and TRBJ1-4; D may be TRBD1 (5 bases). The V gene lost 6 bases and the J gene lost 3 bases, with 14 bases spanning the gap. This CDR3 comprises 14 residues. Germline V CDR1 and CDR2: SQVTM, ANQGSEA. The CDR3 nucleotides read TGCAGCGTCCTGCCCGGGACGGCTAATGAAAAACTGTTTTTT. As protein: CSVLPGTANEKLFF.

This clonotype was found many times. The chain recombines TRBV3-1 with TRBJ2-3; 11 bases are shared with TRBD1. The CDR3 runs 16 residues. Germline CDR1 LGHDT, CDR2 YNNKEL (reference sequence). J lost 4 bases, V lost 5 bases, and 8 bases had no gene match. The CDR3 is CASSSPRTGGADTQYF. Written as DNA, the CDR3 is TGTGCCAGCAGCTCACCCCGGACAGGGGGCGCAGATACGCAGTATTTT.

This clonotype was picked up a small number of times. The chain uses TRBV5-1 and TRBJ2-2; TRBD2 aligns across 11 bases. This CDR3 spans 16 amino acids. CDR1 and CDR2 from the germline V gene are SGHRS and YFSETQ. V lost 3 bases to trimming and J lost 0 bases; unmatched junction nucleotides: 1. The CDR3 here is CASSSTSGANTGELFF. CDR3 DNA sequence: TGCGCCAGCAGCTCGACTAGCGGGGCGAACACCGGGGAGCTGTTTTTT.

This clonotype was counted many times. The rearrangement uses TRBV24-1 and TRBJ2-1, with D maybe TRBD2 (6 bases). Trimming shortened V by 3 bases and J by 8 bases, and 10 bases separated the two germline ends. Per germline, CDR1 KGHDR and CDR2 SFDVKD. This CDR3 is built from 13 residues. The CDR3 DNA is TGTGCCACCAGTGATCCCGCGGGGTATGAGCAGTTCTTC. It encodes CATSDPAGYEQFF.